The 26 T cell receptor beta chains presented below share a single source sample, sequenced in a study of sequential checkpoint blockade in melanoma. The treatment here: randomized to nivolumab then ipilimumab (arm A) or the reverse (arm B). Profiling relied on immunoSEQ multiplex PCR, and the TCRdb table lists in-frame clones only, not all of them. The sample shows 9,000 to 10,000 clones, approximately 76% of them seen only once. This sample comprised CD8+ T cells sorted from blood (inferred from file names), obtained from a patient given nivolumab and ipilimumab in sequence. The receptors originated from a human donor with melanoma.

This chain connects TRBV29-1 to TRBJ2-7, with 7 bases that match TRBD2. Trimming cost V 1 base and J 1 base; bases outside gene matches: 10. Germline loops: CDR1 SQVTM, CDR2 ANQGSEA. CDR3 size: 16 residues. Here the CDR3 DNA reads TGCAGCGTTGAAGTTGGGGGGGACTCAAATTCCTACGAGCAGTACTTC. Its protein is CSVEVGGDSNSYEQYF.

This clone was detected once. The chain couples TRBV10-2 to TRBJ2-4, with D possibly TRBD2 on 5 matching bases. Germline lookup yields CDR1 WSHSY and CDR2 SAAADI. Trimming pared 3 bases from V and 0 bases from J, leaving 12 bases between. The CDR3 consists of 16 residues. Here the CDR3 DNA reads TGCGCCAGCAGTGAAGGTGCGGGCCTAGCCAAAAACATTCAGTACTTC. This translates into CASSEGAGLAKNIQYF.

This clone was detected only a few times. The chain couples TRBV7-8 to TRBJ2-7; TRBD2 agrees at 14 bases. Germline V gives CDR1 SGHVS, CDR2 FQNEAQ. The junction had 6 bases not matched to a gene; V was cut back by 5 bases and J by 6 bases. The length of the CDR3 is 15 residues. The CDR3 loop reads CASSPTTSGRGEQYF. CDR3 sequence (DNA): TGTGCCAGCAGCCCAACGACTAGCGGGAGGGGCGAGCAGTACTTC.

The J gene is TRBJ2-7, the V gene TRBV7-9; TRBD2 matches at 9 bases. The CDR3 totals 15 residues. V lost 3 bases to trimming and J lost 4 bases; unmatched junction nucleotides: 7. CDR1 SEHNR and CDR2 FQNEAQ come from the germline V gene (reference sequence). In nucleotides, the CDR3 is TGTGCCAGCAGCTTCTTGTCGCGGGAGGGATACGAGCAGTACTTC. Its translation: CASSFLSREGYEQYF.

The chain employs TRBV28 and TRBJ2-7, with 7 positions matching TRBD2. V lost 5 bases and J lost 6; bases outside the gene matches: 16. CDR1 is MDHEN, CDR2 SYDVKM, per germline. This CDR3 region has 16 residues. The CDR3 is CASSTPRREPPGEQYF. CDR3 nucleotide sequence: TGTGCCAGCAGTACCCCCCGGCGGGAGCCGCCCGGCGAGCAGTACTTC. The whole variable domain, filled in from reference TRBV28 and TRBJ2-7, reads DVKVTQSSRYLVKRTGEKVFLECVQDMDHENMFWYRQDPGLGLRLIYFSYDVKMKEKGDIPEGYSVSREKKERFSLILESASTNQTSMYLCASSTPRREPPGEQYFGPGTRLTVT.

The CDR3 sequence is CASSSPVYEQYF. The DNA of the CDR3 is TGTGCCAGCAGCTCCCCCGTCTACGAGCAGTACTTC. The chain has TRBV6-5 and TRBJ2-7; no reliable D call. V was cut by 6 bases and J by 3 bases, with 9 bases left in between. This CDR3 contains 12 residues. In germline, CDR1 is MNHEY, CDR2 SVGAGI.

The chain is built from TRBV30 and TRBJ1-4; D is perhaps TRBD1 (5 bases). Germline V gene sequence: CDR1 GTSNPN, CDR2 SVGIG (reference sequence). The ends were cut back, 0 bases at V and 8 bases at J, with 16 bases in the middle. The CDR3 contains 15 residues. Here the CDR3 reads CAWSVKGNEWEKLFF. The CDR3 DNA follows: TGTGCCTGGAGTGTAAAGGGGAACGAGTGGGAAAAACTGTTTTTT.

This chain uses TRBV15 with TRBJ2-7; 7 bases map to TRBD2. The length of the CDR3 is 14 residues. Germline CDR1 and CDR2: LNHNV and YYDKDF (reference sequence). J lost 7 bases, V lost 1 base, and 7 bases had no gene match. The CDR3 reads CATSRAGRFEEQYF. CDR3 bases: TGTGCCACCAGCAGAGCCGGGAGGTTTGAAGAGCAGTACTTC.

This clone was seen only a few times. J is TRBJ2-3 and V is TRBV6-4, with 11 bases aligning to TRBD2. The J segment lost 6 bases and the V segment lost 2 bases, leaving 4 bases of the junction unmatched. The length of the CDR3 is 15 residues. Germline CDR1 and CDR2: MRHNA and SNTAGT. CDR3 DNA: TGTGCCAGCAGTGACCTAGCGGGAGGTGCGGATACGCAGTATTTT. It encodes CASSDLAGGADTQYF.

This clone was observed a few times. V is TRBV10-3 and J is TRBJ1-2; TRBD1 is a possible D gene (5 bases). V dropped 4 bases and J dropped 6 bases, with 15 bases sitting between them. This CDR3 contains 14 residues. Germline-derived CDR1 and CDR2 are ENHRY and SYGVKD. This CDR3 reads CAISVPGGGDGYTF. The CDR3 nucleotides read TGTGCCATCAGTGTTCCCGGGGGAGGCGATGGCTACACCTTC.

DNA for the CDR3: TGTGCCAGCAGCTTAGCCATCTCTAGCGGGGGGTTCCCCTACAATGAGCAGTTCTTC. Amino acids: CASSLAISSGGFPYNEQFF. This chain connects TRBV11-2 to TRBJ2-1; 11 bases are shared with TRBD2. CDR1 and CDR2 (germline): SGHAT, FQNNGV. V shed 1 base and J 2 bases; nucleotides not matched to a gene: 10. CDR3 length: 19 amino acids.

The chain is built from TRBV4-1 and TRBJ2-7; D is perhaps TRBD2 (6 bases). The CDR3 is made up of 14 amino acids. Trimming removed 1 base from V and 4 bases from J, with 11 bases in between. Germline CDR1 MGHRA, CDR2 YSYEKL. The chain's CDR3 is CASSQVGEEYEQYF. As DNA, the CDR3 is TGCGCCAGCAGCCAAGTTGGGGAGGAGTACGAGCAGTACTTC.

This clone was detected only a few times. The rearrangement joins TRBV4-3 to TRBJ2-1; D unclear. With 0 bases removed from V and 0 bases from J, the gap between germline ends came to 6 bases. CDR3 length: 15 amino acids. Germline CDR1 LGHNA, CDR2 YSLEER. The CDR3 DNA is TGCGCCAGCAGCCAAGATATTAGCTCCTACAATGAGCAGTTCTTC. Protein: CASSQDISSYNEQFF.

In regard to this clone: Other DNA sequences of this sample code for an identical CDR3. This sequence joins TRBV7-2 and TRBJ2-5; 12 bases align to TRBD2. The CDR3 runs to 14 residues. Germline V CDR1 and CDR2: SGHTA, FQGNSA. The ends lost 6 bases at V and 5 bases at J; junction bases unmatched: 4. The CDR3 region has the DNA TGTGCCAGCAGTCTAGCGGGAGGGGGGGAGACCCAGTACTTC. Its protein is CASSLAGGGETQYF.

The CDR3 region is CASSSRDRDYEQYF. The CDR3 DNA sequence: TGTGCCAGCAGTTCCCGGGACAGGGACTACGAGCAGTACTTC. This sequence joins TRBV6-1 and TRBJ2-7, with 9 bases aligning to TRBD1. Germline V lookup: CDR1 MNHNS, CDR2 SASEGT. This CDR3 spans 14 amino acids. Germline trimming cut 5 bases from V and 3 bases from J; bases unmatched to any gene: 5.

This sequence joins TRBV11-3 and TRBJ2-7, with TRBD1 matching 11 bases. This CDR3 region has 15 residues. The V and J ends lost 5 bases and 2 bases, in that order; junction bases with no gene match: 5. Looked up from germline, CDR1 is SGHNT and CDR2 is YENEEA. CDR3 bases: TGTGCCAGCAGCCAAGGGACAGGGGGTCCCTACGAGCAGTACTTC. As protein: CASSQGTGGPYEQYF.

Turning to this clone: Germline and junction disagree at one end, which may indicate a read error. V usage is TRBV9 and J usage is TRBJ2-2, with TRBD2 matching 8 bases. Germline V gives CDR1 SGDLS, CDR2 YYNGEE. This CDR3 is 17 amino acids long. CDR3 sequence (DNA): TGTGCCAGCAGCGTAGCTACGGGACTAGGTGACACCGGGGAACTGTTTTTT. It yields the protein CASSVATGLGDTGELFF.

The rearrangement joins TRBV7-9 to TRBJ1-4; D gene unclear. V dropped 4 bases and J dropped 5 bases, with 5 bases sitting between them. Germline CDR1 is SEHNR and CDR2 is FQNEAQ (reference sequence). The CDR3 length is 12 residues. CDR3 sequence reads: CASSSLNEKLFF. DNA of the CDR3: TGTGCCAGCAGCTCCCTAAATGAAAAACTGTTTTTT. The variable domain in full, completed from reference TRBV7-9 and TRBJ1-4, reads DTGVSQNPRHKITKRGQNVTFRCDPISEHNRLYWYRQTLGQGPEFLTYFQNEAQLEKSRLLSDRFSAERPKGSFSTLEIQRTEQGDSAMYLCASSSLNEKLFFGSGTQLSVL.

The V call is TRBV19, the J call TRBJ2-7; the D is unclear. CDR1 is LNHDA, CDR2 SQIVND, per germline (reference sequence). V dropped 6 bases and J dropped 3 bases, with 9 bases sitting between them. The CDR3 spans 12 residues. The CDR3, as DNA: TGTGCCAGTAGAGGCGGCCACTACGAGCAGTACTTC. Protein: CASRGGHYEQYF.

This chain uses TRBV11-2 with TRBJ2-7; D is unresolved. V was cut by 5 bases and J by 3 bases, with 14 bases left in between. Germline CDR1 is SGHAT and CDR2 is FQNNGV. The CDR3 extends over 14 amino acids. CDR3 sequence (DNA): TGTGCCAGCAGCCCGAGGAGAGGAGTCTACGAGCAGTACTTC. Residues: CASSPRRGVYEQYF.

CDR3 in amino acids: CASSNGRTGSVNDEQFF. The CDR3 DNA follows: TGTGCCAGCAGTAACGGGAGGACAGGGAGCGTTAACGATGAGCAGTTCTTC. V and J are TRBV28 and TRBJ2-1; D perhaps matches TRBD1 (8 bases). Germline V gene data show CDR1 as MDHEN and CDR2 as SYDVKM. V lost 5 bases to trimming and J lost 8 bases, with 25 bases between them. CDR3 size: 17 residues.

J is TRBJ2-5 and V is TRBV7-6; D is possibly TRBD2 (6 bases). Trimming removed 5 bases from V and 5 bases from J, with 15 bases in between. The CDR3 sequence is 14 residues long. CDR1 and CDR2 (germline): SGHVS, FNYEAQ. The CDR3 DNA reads TGTGCCAGCAGCCCCTCGGGCGGGGCGGAGACCCAGTACTTC. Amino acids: CASSPSGGAETQYF.

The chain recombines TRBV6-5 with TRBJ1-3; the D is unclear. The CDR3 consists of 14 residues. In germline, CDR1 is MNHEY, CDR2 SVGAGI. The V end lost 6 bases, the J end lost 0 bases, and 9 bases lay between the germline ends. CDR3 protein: CASSLTSSGNTIYF. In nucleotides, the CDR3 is TGTGCCAGCAGCCTCACGAGCTCTGGAAACACCATATATTTT.

The CDR3 bases are TGTGCCAGCAGCCCGGGACAGATGGGTTCACCCCTCCACTTT. It is translated as CASSPGQMGSPLHF. V usage is TRBV4-2 and J usage is TRBJ1-6; 7 bases align to TRBD1. CDR3 size: 14 residues. After removal of 4 bases from V and 9 bases from J, the junction contained 6 bases not matched to a gene. Germline CDR1 reads LGHNA; CDR2 reads YNFKEQ.

For the CDR3, the DNA is TGTGCCAGCAGTGAGGGACAGGGCCCCAACTATGGCTACACCTTC. This gives the protein CASSEGQGPNYGYTF. The chain is built from TRBV6-1 and TRBJ1-2; 9 bases map to TRBD1. Germline V CDR1 and CDR2: MNHNS, SASEGT. The CDR3 extends over 15 amino acids. J gave up 2 bases and V 3 bases, and 4 bases lay outside the gene matches.

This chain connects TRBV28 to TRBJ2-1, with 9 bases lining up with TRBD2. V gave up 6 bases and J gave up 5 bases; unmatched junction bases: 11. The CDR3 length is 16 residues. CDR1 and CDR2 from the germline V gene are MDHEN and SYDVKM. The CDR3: CASSNLYSGSDNEQFF. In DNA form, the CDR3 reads TGTGCCAGCAGCAACCTCTATAGCGGGAGTGACAATGAGCAGTTCTTC. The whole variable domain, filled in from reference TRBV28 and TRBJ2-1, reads DVKVTQSSRYLVKRTGEKVFLECVQDMDHENMFWYRQDPGLGLRLIYFSYDVKMKEKGDIPEGYSVSREKKERFSLILESASTNQTSMYLCASSNLYSGSDNEQFFGPGTRLTVL.